The 13 T cell receptor beta chains listed next were all sequenced from one sample in a study of blood T cells in healthy people across ages. Combining a sample-barcoded 5' primer with a J-beta primer mix, a second PCR ran for roughly 7 to 12 cycles. From the 5' RACE reads, TCRdb called clonotypes with MiXCR, one entry per CDR3 protein. The data contain about 800,000 distinct CDR3 sequences, nearly 60% of them singletons. The sample taken for sequencing was blood. All receptors come from a man aged 30 to 45 in good health.

The genes are TRBV20-1 and TRBJ2-7; 8 bases map to TRBD2. The CDR3 is 14 residues long. The V and J ends lost 6 bases and 2 bases, in that order; junction bases with no gene match: 9. Germline CDR1 reads DFQATT; CDR2 reads SNEGSKA (reference sequence). As DNA, the CDR3 is TGCAGTGCAAACCAAGCGGGAGTCACCTACGAGCAGTACTTC. Protein sequence: CSANQAGVTYEQYF.

This chain uses TRBV20-1 with TRBJ2-1; maybe TRBD1 (7 bases). V gave up 3 bases and J gave up 7 bases, with 16 bases separating them. Germline CDR1 DFQATT, CDR2 SNEGSKA (reference sequence). This CDR3 is built from 14 residues. This CDR3 is CSASLEGAGNEQFF. The CDR3 nucleotides read TGCAGTGCTAGTCTGGAGGGGGCAGGTAATGAGCAGTTCTTC.

The chain links TRBV12-3 or TRBV12-4 to TRBJ2-5, with D possibly matching TRBD1 (5 bases). The CDR3 is 14 residues long. Trimming stripped 7 bases from V and 5 bases from J, with 17 bases between. The CDR3 protein is CASKTGRVEETQYF. CDR3 in DNA: TGTGCCAGCAAAACCGGCAGGGTTGAGGAGACCCAGTACTTC.

The V call is TRBV2, the J call TRBJ1-2; tentative D call: TRBD1 (5 bases). Trimming removed 3 bases from V and 7 bases from J, with 15 bases in between. The CDR3 sequence is 14 residues long. CDR1 and CDR2 from the germline V gene are SNHLY and FYNNEI. Here the CDR3 DNA reads TGTGCCAGCAGTGAGGAGGGGCGGTTCGGTGGCTACACCTTC. Protein product: CASSEEGRFGGYTF.

A single count supports this clonotype. The rearrangement uses TRBV6-6 and TRBJ1-1, with D possibly matching TRBD1 (5 bases). CDR1 is MNHNY and CDR2 is SVGAGI in the germline V gene (reference sequence). The CDR3 totals 12 residues. V lost 2 bases to trimming and J lost 8 bases, with 9 bases between them. CDR3 region: CASSYGRGEAFF. The DNA for the CDR3 is TGTGCCAGCAGTTACGGTAGGGGAGAAGCTTTCTTT.

On this clonotype: A much larger clonotype is one base distant, so this may be a read error. The chain recombines TRBV7-2 with TRBJ1-2; D uncertain. Trimming pared 5 bases from V and 7 bases from J, leaving 14 bases between. The germline V gene encodes CDR1 SGHTA and CDR2 FQGNSA. This CDR3 comprises 13 residues. The CDR3 bases are TGTGCCAGCAGCGTAGGTCCAGGTCGTGGCTACACCTTC. It encodes CASSVGPGRGYTF.

The chain links TRBV20-1 to TRBJ1-2, with D unresolved. The germline V gene has CDR1 DFQATT and CDR2 SNEGSKA (reference sequence). Trimming pared 5 bases from V and 0 bases from J, leaving 16 bases between. CDR3 length equals 15 residues. This CDR3 reads CSAGSGRPTNYGYTF. Here the CDR3 DNA reads TGCAGTGCTGGCTCCGGACGCCCGACTAACTATGGCTACACCTTC.

V usage is TRBV28 and J usage is TRBJ2-5; D not resolved. The end of the DNA fits TRBJ2-7 better, so the J call may be wrong. From germline, CDR1 is MDHEN and CDR2 SYDVKM. This CDR3 has 15 amino acids. As DNA, the CDR3 is TGTGCCAGCAGTTTACTTAGGCCTACGGGCTACGAGCAGTACTTC. Translating gives CASSLLRPTGYEQYF.

There are a few counts of this clonotype. The rearrangement joins TRBV20-1 to TRBJ2-1; 9 nucleotides match TRBD2. This CDR3 has 15 amino acids. V was clipped by 5 bases and J by 1 base; unmatched bases: 6. Per germline, CDR1 DFQATT and CDR2 SNEGSKA (reference sequence). The CDR3 loop is CSALPGLASYNEQFF. CDR3 DNA: TGCAGTGCTCTTCCGGGACTAGCTTCCTACAATGAGCAGTTCTTC.

The CDR3 protein is CAISATAASGRTPDTQYF. The CDR3 region has the DNA TGTGCCATCAGCGCGACGGCAGCCAGCGGGAGAACTCCAGATACGCAGTATTTT. The chain uses TRBV10-3 and TRBJ2-3, with TRBD2 identical over 8 bases. The germline CDR1 and CDR2 sequences are ENHRY and SYGVKD. With V trimmed by 6 bases and J by 4 bases, 18 bases remained unmatched. The CDR3 spans 18 residues.

This rearrangement joins TRBV20-1 to TRBJ2-7; D is unclear. The CDR3 runs 13 residues. Per germline, CDR1 DFQATT and CDR2 SNEGSKA (reference sequence). V dropped 6 bases and J dropped 2 bases, with 14 bases sitting between them. The CDR3 loop reads CSAADGGTYEQYF. The CDR3 DNA follows: TGCAGTGCAGCAGACGGCGGAACCTACGAGCAGTACTTC.

The rearrangement joins TRBV5-1 to TRBJ2-3, with 12 bases identical to TRBD2. V trimming: 1 base; J trimming: 7 bases; junction bases outside the gene matches: 16. CDR1 SGHRS and CDR2 YFSETQ come from the germline V gene. CDR3 length equals 19 residues. For the CDR3, the DNA is TGCGCCAGCAGCTTGTCGCCCCCGACTAGCGGGAGACCATCATATACGCAGTATTTT. Translating gives CASSLSPPTSGRPSYTQYF.

This clonotype has just a few counts. The chain employs TRBV11-2 and TRBJ2-5, with no clear D. Judging by the DNA end, TRBJ2-7 fits better; the J call may be wrong. The CDR3 has 16 amino acids. CDR1 is SGHAT, CDR2 FQNNGV, per germline. CDR3 residues: CASSFSPGQEGVEQYF. In DNA form, the CDR3 reads TGTGCCAGCAGTTTCTCCCCGGGCCAGGAAGGCGTCGAGCAGTACTTC.